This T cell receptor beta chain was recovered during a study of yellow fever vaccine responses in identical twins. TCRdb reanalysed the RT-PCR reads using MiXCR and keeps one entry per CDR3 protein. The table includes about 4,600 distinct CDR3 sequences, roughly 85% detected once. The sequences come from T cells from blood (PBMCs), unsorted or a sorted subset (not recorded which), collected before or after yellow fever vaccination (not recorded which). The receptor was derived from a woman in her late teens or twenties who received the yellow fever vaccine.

CDR3 sequence reads: CAISAGGIEDYGYTF. The CDR3 nucleotides are TGTGCCATCAGTGCTGGGGGGATTGAAGACTATGGCTACACCTTC. The chain links TRBV10-3 to TRBJ1-2; tentatively, D is TRBD1 (5 bases). Per germline, CDR1 ENHRY and CDR2 SYGVKD. The CDR3 length is 15 residues. V lost 4 bases to trimming and J lost 3 bases, with 15 bases between them.